The 21 T cell receptor beta chains listed next were all sequenced from one sample in a study of shared clonotypes between healthy human individuals. Sequenced by immunoSEQ multiplex PCR; TCRdb stores in-frame clones only, minus some. The repertoire includes millions of clones, 90% to 95% of them detected once, and 0.3% to 0.4% sits in the top ten. The sample comprised naive CD4+ T cells from PBMCs. Described subset: CD45RA+ positively selected. The receptor source for this set is a man younger than 35 in good health. Some clones in this sample may be carry-over from other donors' samples.

Only one count was recorded for this clone. The chain carries TRBV27 and TRBJ2-1; 7 nucleotides line up with TRBD2. The CDR3 is made up of 14 amino acids. In germline, CDR1 is MNHEY, CDR2 SMNVEV (reference sequence). Trimming removed 6 bases from V and 5 bases from J; junction bases left unmatched: 7. CDR3 protein: CASRKSGTHNEQFF. The DNA for the CDR3 is TGTGCCAGCAGGAAAAGCGGGACCCACAATGAGCAGTTCTTC.

V is TRBV28 and J is TRBJ2-7; D possibly corresponds to TRBD2 (6 bases). The CDR3 length is 15 residues. Germline V gives CDR1 MDHEN, CDR2 SYDVKM. V dropped 3 bases and J dropped 4 bases, with 16 bases sitting between them. The CDR3 DNA sequence: TGTGCCAGCAGTTTTTCAGATAGGAGGGGATACGAGCAGTACTTC. It translates to CASSFSDRRGYEQYF.

Regarding this clone: Other DNA sequences in the sample encode the same CDR3. The V and J genes are TRBV7-2 and TRBJ2-3; D remains ambiguous. CDR3 size: 13 residues. Germline V lookup: CDR1 SGHTA, CDR2 FQGNSA. V was shortened by 1 base and J by 4 bases, with 6 bases between the two germline ends. In DNA form, the CDR3 reads TGTGCCAGCAGCTTAGGGAGCCCAGATACGCAGTATTTT. It yields the protein CASSLGSPDTQYF.

This chain links TRBV9 with TRBJ2-1; unclear D gene. The CDR3 has 11 amino acids. Per the germline V gene, CDR1 is SGDLS and CDR2 is YYNGEE. V lost 9 bases, J lost 5 bases, and 9 bases lay in between. Here the CDR3 reads CATEKNNEQFF. CDR3 DNA sequence: TGTGCCACCGAGAAGAACAATGAGCAGTTCTTC.

This chain joins TRBV28 and TRBJ2-4; no reliable D call. Germline CDR1 MDHEN, CDR2 SYDVKM. The length of the CDR3 is 17 residues. Trimming left V 4 bases short and J 0 bases short, with 16 bases between. This CDR3 is CASSSITRSIAKNIQYF. Written as DNA, the CDR3 is TGTGCCAGCAGTTCAATAACGCGATCCATAGCCAAAAACATTCAGTACTTC.

The rearrangement uses TRBV7-9 and TRBJ1-1, with a tentative D call TRBD1 (6 bases). Germline V lookup: CDR1 SEHNR, CDR2 FQNEAQ (reference sequence). V lost 5 bases and J lost 7, with 11 bases in between. The CDR3 has 12 residues. CDR3 region: CASSRGQFEAFF. CDR3 sequence (DNA): TGTGCCAGCAGCCGAGGACAGTTTGAAGCTTTCTTT. The full variable domain, with the rest looked up from reference TRBV7-9 and TRBJ1-1, is DTGVSQNPRHKITKRGQNVTFRCDPISEHNRLYWYRQTLGQGPEFLTYFQNEAQLEKSRLLSDRFSAERPKGSFSTLEIQRTEQGDSAMYLCASSRGQFEAFFGQGTRLTVV.

The gene calls are TRBV5-1 and TRBJ2-6, with D possibly being TRBD1 (6 bases). Germline CDR1 SGHRS, CDR2 YFSETQ. Trimming cost V 4 bases and J 0 bases, with 11 bases left between them. CDR3 length equals 16 residues. Here the CDR3 reads CASSNHRASGANVLTF. In DNA, the CDR3 is TGCGCCAGCAGCAACCACAGGGCCTCTGGGGCCAACGTCCTGACTTTC.

The chain recombines TRBV11-2 with TRBJ2-1; 10 nucleotides match TRBD2. Germline V gene sequence: CDR1 SGHAT, CDR2 FQNNGV. V lost 5 bases to trimming and J lost 8 bases; unmatched junction nucleotides: 3. The CDR3 extends over 13 amino acids. The CDR3 spells CASSIGLADEQFF. For the CDR3, the DNA is TGTGCCAGCAGCATTGGACTAGCGGATGAGCAGTTCTTC.

This clone came up a few times. The chain employs TRBV7-2 and TRBJ1-2; D gene ambiguous. V was cut by 1 base and J by 7 bases, with 10 bases left in between. Germline CDR1 is SGHTA and CDR2 is FQGNSA. The CDR3 spans 13 residues. The CDR3 region has the DNA TGTGCCAGCAGCTTAGATGAGATGGGTGGCTACACCTTC. This gives the protein CASSLDEMGGYTF. Filled out from reference TRBV7-2 and TRBJ1-2, the complete variable domain reads GAGVSQSPSNKVTEKGKDVELRCDPISGHTALYWYRQSLGQGLEFLIYFQGNSAPDKSGLPSDRFSAERTGGSVSTLTIQRTQQEDSAVYLCASSLDEMGGYTFGSGTRLTVV.

The rearrangement links TRBV11-2 to TRBJ2-7, with 9 bases that match TRBD1. CDR1 and CDR2 from the germline V gene are SGHAT and FQNNGV. Trimming cost V 5 bases and J 4 bases; bases outside gene matches: 3. The CDR3 loop spans 13 amino acids. The DNA for the CDR3 is TGTGCCAGCAGCCCCGGACAGGGGTACGAGCAGTACTTC. Its translation: CASSPGQGYEQYF.

The chain links TRBV14 to TRBJ1-2, with D maybe TRBD1 (6 bases). The CDR3 is 14 amino acids. V was shortened by 3 bases and J by 8 bases, with 16 bases between the two germline ends. Germline V gene lookup returns CDR1 SGHDN and CDR2 FVKESK. CDR3 in amino acids: CASSHLLGGGGYTF. The CDR3 DNA sequence: TGTGCCAGCAGCCACCTATTAGGAGGGGGAGGCTACACCTTC.

The chain links TRBV4-1 to TRBJ2-1, with no clear D. V dropped 2 bases and J dropped 6 bases, with 11 bases sitting between them. This CDR3 has 14 residues. Germline V gives CDR1 MGHRA, CDR2 YSYEKL. The chain's CDR3 is CASSQQNLVNEQFF. CDR3 in DNA: TGCGCCAGCAGCCAACAGAACCTTGTCAATGAGCAGTTCTTC.

This chain connects TRBV7-2 to TRBJ2-7; TRBD1 might be the D (6 bases). The V gene's germline CDR1 is SGHTA and CDR2 FQGNSA. The CDR3 spans 13 residues. V was pared by 4 bases and J by 3 bases, with 10 bases between. CDR3 nucleotides: TGTGCCAGCAGCTACGACAGGAGCTACGAGCAGTACTTC. Translated, it gives CASSYDRSYEQYF.

The chain couples TRBV10-1 to TRBJ2-1; TRBD2 agrees at 12 bases. This CDR3 comprises 17 residues. Germline assignment: CDR1 WNHNN and CDR2 SYGVQD (reference sequence). V was pared by 2 bases and J by 6 bases, with 8 bases of the junction left unmatched. CDR3 nucleotide sequence: TGCGCCAGCAGTGAGAACCTCGGGACTAGCGGGTCCAATGAGCAGTTCTTC. Encoded protein: CASSENLGTSGSNEQFF.

With respect to this clone: Other DNA sequences from this sample encode an identical CDR3 as well. V and J are TRBV18 and TRBJ1-1; no definite D call. V dropped 3 bases and J dropped 3 bases, with 8 bases sitting between them. CDR3 length: 13 residues. Germline loops: CDR1 KGHSH, CDR2 LQKENI. The CDR3 loop is CASSPYRDTEAFF. The CDR3 nucleotides are TGTGCCAGCTCACCCTATCGGGACACTGAAGCTTTCTTT.

This chain links TRBV18 with TRBJ2-5, with D maybe TRBD2 (5 bases). This CDR3 spans 14 amino acids. Trimming left V 3 bases short and J 5 bases short, with 13 bases between. The V gene's germline CDR1 is KGHSH and CDR2 LQKENI. CDR3 amino acids: CASSPGGVAETQYF. The CDR3 bases are TGTGCCAGCTCACCGGGTGGGGTAGCGGAGACCCAGTACTTC.

The chain links TRBV5-1 to TRBJ1-3; D possibly corresponds to TRBD1 (5 bases). V gave up 0 bases and J gave up 4 bases, with 8 bases separating them. CDR1 and CDR2 (germline): SGHRS, YFSETQ. The CDR3 contains 14 residues. For the CDR3, the DNA is TGCGCCAGCAGCTTGGTTCAGGGCGGAAACACCATATATTTT. This translates into CASSLVQGGNTIYF.

The rearrangement joins TRBV11-2 to TRBJ1-4; D is uncertain. Germline V gene lookup returns CDR1 SGHAT and CDR2 FQNNGV. The CDR3 length is 12 residues. V gave up 2 bases and J gave up 3 bases, with 1 base separating them. The CDR3, as DNA: TGTGCCAGCAGCTTATCTAATGAAAAACTGTTTTTT. It translates to CASSLSNEKLFF.

V gene TRBV11-2 combines with J gene TRBJ2-3, with a tentative D call TRBD1 (7 bases). CDR1 and CDR2 (germline): SGHAT, FQNNGV. The CDR3 totals 15 residues. Between the trimmed V and J ends, which lost 1 base and 4 bases, there was a span of 12 bases. The CDR3 DNA is TGTGCCAGCAGCTTAGGGAGCAGGGGGGCAGATACGCAGTATTTT. Translation: CASSLGSRGADTQYF.

The V gene is TRBV6-5, the J gene TRBJ2-7, with D hard to call. Trimming took 2 bases from V and 9 from J, leaving 8 bases between them. This CDR3 spans 11 amino acids. Germline lookup yields CDR1 MNHEY and CDR2 SVGAGI. CDR3: CASSYGPVQYF. The CDR3 coding sequence is TGTGCCAGCAGTTACGGGCCAGTGCAGTACTTC.

The gene calls are TRBV21-1 and TRBJ2-3; the table's D call TRBD2 went unverified against the DNA. TRBV21-1 is a recognized pseudogene. This CDR3 is 15 amino acids long. The CDR3 DNA sequence: TGTGCCAGCAGCGCACCTAGCCGCCTCACAGATACGCAGTATTTT. Its protein is CASSAPSRLTDTQYF.